This is a list of T cell receptor beta chains from one sample in a study of identical twins. TCRdb re-derived calls from the 5' RACE reads in MiXCR, one entry per CDR3 protein. The sample lists under 250,000 distinct CDR3 sequences, roughly a tenth seen once, with 4% to 6% in the top ten. The sequenced sample consisted of memory (CD45RO+) T cells sorted from blood. These receptor sequences come from a woman younger than 30 in good health. Each CDR3 is given with its conserved first and last residue. The D gene is left open where the match is weak. Rows give clone size only sometimes, using once, few, many, or a class for an expanded clone.

d_gene	v_gene	abundance	j_gene	CDR3nt	CDR3aa
TRBD2	TRBV7-3	many	TRBJ2-1	TGTGCCAGCAGCTTAGAGGGGACTAACAATGAGCAGTTCTTC	CASSLEGTNNEQFF
.	TRBV7-8	few	TRBJ1-3	TGTGCCAGCAGCTTATTGACCGCAGGTGGAAACACCATATATTTT	CASSLLTAGGNTIYF
.	TRBV28	.	TRBJ2-1	TGTGCCAGCTATAGCCGCACTGAGCAGTTCTTC	CASYSRTEQFF
TRBD1	TRBV20-1	few	TRBJ2-7	TGCAGTGCAGAGAGACAGGGCTCCTACGAGCAGTACTTC	CSAERQGSYEQYF
.	TRBV3-1	.	TRBJ2-7	TGTGCCAGCAGCCCAAACTCACAGCCGACCTACGAGCAGTACTTC	CASSPNSQPTYEQYF
.	TRBV7-2	.	TRBJ2-5	TGTGCCAGCAGCTTTTGGGCACAAGAGACCCAGTACTTC	CASSFWAQETQYF
.	TRBV4-3	.	TRBJ1-6	TGCGCCAGCAGCCAAGGGGCGGATTCACCCCTCCACTTT	CASSQGADSPLHF
.	TRBV3-1	.	TRBJ1-5	TGTGCCAGCAGTTCTTTTCCCTCTAGCAATCAGCCCCAGCATTTT	CASSSFPSSNQPQHF
.	TRBV27	many	TRBJ2-3	TGTGCCAGCAGTTTGACTAGGGCCATAGATACGCAGTATTTT	CASSLTRAIDTQYF
.	TRBV20-1	.	TRBJ1-1	TGCAGTGCTAGCGTGACCTGGGACACTGAAGCTTTCTTT	CSASVTWDTEAFF
.	TRBV20-1	.	TRBJ2-5	TGCAGTGCTGTAACCCGATTCCGCCGAGGGGAGACCCAGTACTTC	CSAVTRFRRGETQYF
.	TRBV3-1	many	TRBJ2-7	TGTGCCAGCAGCCAGTCGTACGAGCAGTACTTC	CASSQSYEQYF
TRBD1	TRBV7-9	few	TRBJ1-1	TGTGCCAGCAGCCTCCAGGGGGTTCAAGAAGCTTTCTTT	CASSLQGVQEAFF